Shown below are 12 T cell receptor beta chains from a single sample sequenced in a study of T cell repertoires in cytomegalovirus infection. These receptors' antigens are unknown. Using its own MiXCR run on the reads, TCRdb lists one record per CDR3 protein. The sample has approximately 110,000 distinct CDR3 sequences; around 28% are singletons. The material sequenced was CD8+ T cells from cultured PBMCs, taken from culture after CMV antigen stimulation. These receptors all come from a human donor in good health (CMV status not recorded). Some clones in this sample may be carry-over from other donors' samples.

The chain uses TRBV10-3 and TRBJ1-2; D is uncertain. Trimming pared 0 bases from V and 3 bases from J, leaving 2 bases between. In germline, CDR1 is ENHRY, CDR2 SYGVKD. The CDR3 has 12 amino acids. The CDR3 nucleotides read TGTGCCATCAGTGAGTCCTACTATGGCTACACCTTC. Translating it yields CAISESYYGYTF.

The gene calls are TRBV7-9 and TRBJ1-1; 10 bases line up with TRBD1. CDR3 size: 15 residues. Trimming took 1 base from V and 5 from J; bases not matched to a gene: 4. Germline CDR1 is SEHNR and CDR2 is FQNEAQ (reference sequence). CDR3 nucleotide sequence: TGTGCCAGCAGCTTAGGACAGGGGGCTCTGACTGAAGCTTTCTTT. As protein: CASSLGQGALTEAFF. Filled out from reference TRBV7-9 and TRBJ1-1, the complete variable domain reads DTGVSQNPRHKITKRGQNVTFRCDPISEHNRLYWYRQTLGQGPEFLTYFQNEAQLEKSRLLSDRFSAERPKGSFSTLEIQRTEQGDSAMYLCASSLGQGALTEAFFGQGTRLTVV.

This clonotype has just a few counts. The CDR3 protein is CASGEGQSYEQYF. The DNA for the CDR3 is TGTGCCAGCGGAGAGGGACAATCCTACGAGCAGTACTTC. V usage is TRBV9 and J usage is TRBJ2-7; a weak D match, TRBD1 (6 bases). Trimming removed 7 bases from V and 1 base from J, with 12 bases in between. The CDR3 runs 13 residues. The germline gives CDR1 SGDLS, CDR2 YYNGEE.

This clonotype occurred a few times. The rearrangement uses TRBV10-3 and TRBJ2-1; D is possibly TRBD1 or TRBD2 (7 bases each). The CDR3 sequence is 19 residues long. The germline CDR1 and CDR2 sequences are ENHRY and SYGVKD. Between the trimmed V and J ends, which lost 1 base and 4 bases, there was a span of 23 bases. DNA of the CDR3: TGTGCCATCAGTGAGTTTAGGTCCCCGACAGGGCGGGAGTACAATGAGCAGTTCTTC. Amino acid sequence: CAISEFRSPTGREYNEQFF.

The rearrangement links TRBV7-9 to TRBJ2-3; 10 positions match TRBD2. The length of the CDR3 is 18 residues. In germline, CDR1 is SEHNR, CDR2 FQNEAQ (reference sequence). Trimming cost V 2 bases and J 1 base; bases outside gene matches: 9. The CDR3 here is CASSLPTLAGEGTDTQYF. Here the CDR3 DNA reads TGTGCCAGCAGCTTACCGACCCTAGCGGGGGAGGGCACAGATACGCAGTATTTT.

The V call is TRBV20-1, the J call TRBJ1-6; D is perhaps TRBD1 (5 bases). The CDR3 has 12 amino acids. V was clipped by 6 bases and J by 9 bases, with 12 bases between them. The germline CDR1 and CDR2 sequences are DFQATT and SNEGSKA (reference sequence). The chain's CDR3 is CSAWDGGSPLHF. In DNA, the CDR3 is TGCAGTGCATGGGACGGTGGTTCACCCCTCCACTTT.

The chain combines TRBV4-1 with TRBJ2-7; D is possibly TRBD2 (7 bases). Germline loops: CDR1 MGHRA, CDR2 YSYEKL. Trimming took 3 bases from V and 4 from J, leaving 10 bases between them. CDR3 length: 13 residues. For the CDR3, the DNA is TGCGCCAGCAGCCACGGGGGGCGATACGAGCAGTACTTC. Protein product: CASSHGGRYEQYF.

The CDR3 spells CSAVRQGEETQYF. The CDR3 nucleotides read TGCAGTGCTGTACGACAGGGCGAGGAGACCCAGTACTTC. The chain couples TRBV20-1 to TRBJ2-5, with 7 positions matching TRBD1. Germline assignment: CDR1 DFQATT and CDR2 SNEGSKA (reference sequence). The CDR3 length is 13 residues. The V and J ends lost 5 bases and 5 bases, in that order; junction bases with no gene match: 8.

This clonotype was seen many times. The chain is built from TRBV7-2 and TRBJ2-3; 8 bases are a match to TRBD2. The CDR3 totals 15 residues. Trimming cost V 5 bases and J 6 bases; bases outside gene matches: 10. The germline V gene encodes CDR1 SGHTA and CDR2 FQGNSA. The chain's CDR3 is CASSPTGGAGDTQYF. CDR3 nucleotides: TGTGCCAGCAGCCCAACCGGGGGGGCCGGGGATACGCAGTATTTT.

This clonotype appeared many times. The genes are TRBV4-1 and TRBJ1-2; D uncertain. Looked up from germline, CDR1 is MGHRA and CDR2 is YSYEKL. The germline V and J ends were trimmed by 1 base and 8 bases, with 11 bases remaining between them. CDR3 length equals 13 residues. The CDR3 here is CASSQGILRGYTF. The CDR3 nucleotides read TGCGCCAGCAGCCAAGGGATTTTAAGGGGCTACACCTTC.

This clonotype was observed a handful of times. The V and J genes are TRBV6-2 or TRBV6-3 and TRBJ1-1, with D uncertain. Germline assignment: CDR1 MNHEY and CDR2 SVGEGT. The ends were cut back, 7 bases at V and 7 bases at J, with 16 bases in the middle. The CDR3 is 13 residues long. As DNA, the CDR3 is TGTGCCAGCACCCAAAGGACTAGAGGTGAAGCTTTCTTT. This encodes CASTQRTRGEAFF.

This clonotype was seen more than once but under ten times. V is TRBV4-2 and J is TRBJ2-7; 10 bases are shared with TRBD2. Germline trimming cut 2 bases from V and 5 bases from J; bases unmatched to any gene: 3. The germline V gene has CDR1 LGHNA and CDR2 YNFKEQ. The CDR3 consists of 14 residues. CDR3 amino acids: CASSQLAGVNEQYF. The CDR3 bases are TGTGCCAGCAGCCAACTAGCGGGGGTGAACGAGCAGTACTTC.